The present entry profiles one TCR beta chain with its context. Its antigen is undetermined. The sample belongs to a study of radiotherapy plus CTLA-4 blockade in lung cancer. Study-wide results and caveats: Early shifts in blood T cell clones, with interferon-beta, reportedly predicted response best.

Method: immunoSEQ multiplex PCR; TCRdb's copy keeps in-frame clones and lacks some. The data contain about 120,000 clones, 78% of them seen just once; the ten biggest clones take up 4.5% to 5.5%. Trimming removed 0 bases from V and 5 bases from J, with 20 bases in between. CDR1 is SGHAT, CDR2 FQNNGV, per germline. This CDR3 comprises 17 residues. People whose metastatic non-small-cell lung cancer was chemo-refractory got focal radiation along with CTLA-4 blockade by ipilimumab. The source was peripheral blood, collected from a patient treated with radiotherapy plus ipilimumab. The receptor was isolated from a human donor with non-small cell lung cancer who had a partial response to radiotherapy plus ipilimumab. The chain uses TRBV11-2 and TRBJ2-7; D may be TRBD2 (6 bases). This CDR3 is CASSLDTWGSGRDEQYF. CDR3 DNA: TGTGCCAGCAGCTTAGATACGTGGGGTAGCGGTAGAGACGAGCAGTACTTC.